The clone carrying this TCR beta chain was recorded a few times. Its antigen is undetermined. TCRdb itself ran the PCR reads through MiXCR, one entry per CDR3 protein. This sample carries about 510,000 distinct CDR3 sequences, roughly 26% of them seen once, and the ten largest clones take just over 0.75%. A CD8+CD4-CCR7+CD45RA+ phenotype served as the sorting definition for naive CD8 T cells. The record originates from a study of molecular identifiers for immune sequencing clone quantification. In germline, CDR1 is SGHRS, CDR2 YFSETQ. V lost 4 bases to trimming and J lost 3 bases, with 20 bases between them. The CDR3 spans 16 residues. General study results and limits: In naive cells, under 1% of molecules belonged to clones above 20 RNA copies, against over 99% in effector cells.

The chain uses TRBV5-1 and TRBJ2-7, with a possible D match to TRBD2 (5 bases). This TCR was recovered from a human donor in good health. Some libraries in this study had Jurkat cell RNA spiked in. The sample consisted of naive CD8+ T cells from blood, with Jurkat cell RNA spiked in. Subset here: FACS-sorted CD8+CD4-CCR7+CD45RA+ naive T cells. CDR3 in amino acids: CASSTYSGYVGYEQYF. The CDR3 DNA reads TGCGCCAGCAGCACCTACTCGGGATATGTTGGCTACGAGCAGTACTTC.